The clone carrying this T cell receptor (beta chain) was seen only a few times. The sample originates from a study of T cell responses to AZD1222 COVID-19 vaccine. The V end lost 5 bases, the J end lost 5 bases, and 18 bases lay between the germline ends. CDR3 length: 16 amino acids. Germline CDR1 is SGHTA and CDR2 is FQGTGA. Here immunoSEQ multiplex PCR was the method, and the copy in TCRdb shows in-frame clones only, minus some. Of about 110,000 clones listed, more than 70% are singletons. The chain uses TRBV7-3 and TRBJ2-2, with a possible D match to TRBD2 (6 bases). The source was peripheral blood, collected on day 0 of AZD1222 vaccination. The receptor was derived from an adult in good health. In DNA, the CDR3 is TGTGCCAGCAGCCCGTCCCAGCGGGCCCTTACCGGGGAGCTGTTTTTT. This sequence encodes CASSPSQRALTGELFF.